This T cell receptor beta chain was observed in a study of T cell responses to AZD1222 COVID-19 vaccine. The overall study: Researchers grouped second doses given at about 4 or about 12 weeks into one pool.

Findings and caveats of the study: Baseline testing showed seropositivity in only six or seven AZD1222 recipients. Clonal diversity was possibly underestimated, and the donors were mostly white British, with more females. Close to half of all spike-specific TCRs reportedly target regions of the variants that are unmutated.

Assay: immunoSEQ multiplex PCR; the TCRdb copy retains only in-frame clones and omits some. The sample yields around 120,000 clones, 87% seen once. On this clone: Its antigen is undetermined.

Germline loops: CDR1 SGHNT, CDR2 YYREEE (reference sequence). There are 15 residues in the CDR3. V lost 4 bases to trimming and J lost 2 bases, with 12 bases between them. This sample comprised peripheral blood, obtained on day 0 of AZD1222 vaccination. This chain connects TRBV5-4 to TRBJ2-2; D is perhaps TRBD2 (5 bases). The source is an adult in good health. In DNA form, the CDR3 reads TGTGCCAGCAGCCTCCCGGGGTATAACACCGGGGAGCTGTTTTTT. Translation gives CASSLPGYNTGELFF.